This T cell receptor (beta chain) was identified during a study of molecular identifiers for immune sequencing clone quantification. About the study: In replicates, RNA from roughly 21,000 or 96,000 naive CD8 cells was split five ways, four sequenced.

For bulk TCR libraries, previously described methods and listed TCR primers were used. In TCRdb, the PCR reads were re-called with MiXCR into one record per CDR3 protein. The sample yields nearly 650,000 distinct CDR3 sequences, 25% seen once. Per germline, CDR1 MDHEN and CDR2 SYDVKM. CDR3 length: 13 amino acids. V lost 4 bases to trimming and J lost 3 bases; unmatched junction nucleotides: 3. Many counts were recorded for this clonotype. Source material: naive CD8+ T cells from blood, with Jurkat cell RNA spiked in. Regarding subset: FACS-sorted CD8+CD4-CCR7+CD45RA+ naive T cells. This rearrangement joins TRBV28 to TRBJ2-7, with 7 positions matching TRBD1. The TCR was taken from a human donor in good health. Some libraries in this study had Jurkat cell RNA spiked in. Here the CDR3 reads CASSSTGNYEQYF. Written as DNA, the CDR3 is TGTGCCAGCAGTTCGACAGGGAACTACGAGCAGTACTTC.